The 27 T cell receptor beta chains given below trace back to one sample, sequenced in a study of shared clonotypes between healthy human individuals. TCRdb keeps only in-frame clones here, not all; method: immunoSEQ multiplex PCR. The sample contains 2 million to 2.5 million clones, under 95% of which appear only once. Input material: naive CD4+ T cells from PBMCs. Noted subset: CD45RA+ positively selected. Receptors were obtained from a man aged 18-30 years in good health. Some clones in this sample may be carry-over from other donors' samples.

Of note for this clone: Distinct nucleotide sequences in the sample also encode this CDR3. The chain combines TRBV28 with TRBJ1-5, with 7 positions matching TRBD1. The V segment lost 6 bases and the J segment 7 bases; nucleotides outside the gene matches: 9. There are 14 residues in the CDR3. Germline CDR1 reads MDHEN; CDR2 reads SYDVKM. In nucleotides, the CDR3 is TGTGCCAGCAGCCTTACAGGGGTAGGCCAGCCCCAGCATTTT. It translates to CASSLTGVGQPQHF.

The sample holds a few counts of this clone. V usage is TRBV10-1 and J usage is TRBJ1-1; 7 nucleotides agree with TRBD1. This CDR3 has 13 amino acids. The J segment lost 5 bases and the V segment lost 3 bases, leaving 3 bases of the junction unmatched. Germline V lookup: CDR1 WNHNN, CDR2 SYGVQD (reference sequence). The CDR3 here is CASSEQGQTEAFF. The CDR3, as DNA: TGCGCCAGCAGTGAACAGGGACAGACTGAAGCTTTCTTT.

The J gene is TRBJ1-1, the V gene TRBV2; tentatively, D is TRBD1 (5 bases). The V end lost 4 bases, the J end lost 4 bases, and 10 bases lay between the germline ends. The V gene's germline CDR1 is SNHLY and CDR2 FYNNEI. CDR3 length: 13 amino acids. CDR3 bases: TGTGCCAGCAGTGGATGGGGGTTCACTGAAGCTTTCTTT. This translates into CASSGWGFTEAFF.

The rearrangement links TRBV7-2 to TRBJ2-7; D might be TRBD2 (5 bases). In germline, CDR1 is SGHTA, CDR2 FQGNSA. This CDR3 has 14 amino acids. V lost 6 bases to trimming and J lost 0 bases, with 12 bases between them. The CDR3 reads CASSGGGPSYEQYF. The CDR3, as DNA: TGTGCCAGCAGTGGCGGCGGGCCCTCCTACGAGCAGTACTTC.

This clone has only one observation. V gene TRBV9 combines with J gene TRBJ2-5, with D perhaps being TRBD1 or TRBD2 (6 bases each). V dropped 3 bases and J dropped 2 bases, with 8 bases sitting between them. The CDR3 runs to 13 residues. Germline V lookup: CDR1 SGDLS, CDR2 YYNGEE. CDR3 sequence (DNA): TGTGCCAGCAGCGGGGGGGCTCAAGAGACCCAGTACTTC. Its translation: CASSGGAQETQYF. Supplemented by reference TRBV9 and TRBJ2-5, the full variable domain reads DSGVTQTPKHLITATGQRVTLRCSPRSGDLSVYWYQQSLDQGLQFLIQYYNGEERAKGNILERFSAQQFPDLHSELNLSSLELGDSALYFCASSGGAQETQYFGPGTRLLVL.

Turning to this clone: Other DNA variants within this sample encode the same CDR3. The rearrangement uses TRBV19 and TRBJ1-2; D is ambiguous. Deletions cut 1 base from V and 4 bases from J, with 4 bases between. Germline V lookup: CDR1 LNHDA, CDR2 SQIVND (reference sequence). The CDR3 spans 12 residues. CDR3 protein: CASSIVGYGYTF. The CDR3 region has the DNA TGTGCCAGTAGTATAGTGGGCTATGGCTACACCTTC.

The CDR3 DNA reads as TGTGCCAGCAGTGCGGCGGGACTAGCGGGAGATTATGAGCAGTTCTTC. Translating gives CASSAAGLAGDYEQFF. The rearrangement joins TRBV6-1 to TRBJ2-1; TRBD2 agrees at 14 bases. There are 16 residues in the CDR3. Germline trimming cut 4 bases from V and 8 bases from J; bases unmatched to any gene: 7. Germline CDR1 and CDR2: MNHNS and SASEGT.

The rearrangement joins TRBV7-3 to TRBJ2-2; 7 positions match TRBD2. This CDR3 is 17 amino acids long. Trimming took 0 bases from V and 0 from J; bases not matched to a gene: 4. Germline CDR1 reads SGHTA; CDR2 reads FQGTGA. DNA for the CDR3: TGTGCCAGCAGCTTAACGGTCCGGGGGGCGAACACCGGGGAGCTGTTTTTT. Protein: CASSLTVRGANTGELFF.

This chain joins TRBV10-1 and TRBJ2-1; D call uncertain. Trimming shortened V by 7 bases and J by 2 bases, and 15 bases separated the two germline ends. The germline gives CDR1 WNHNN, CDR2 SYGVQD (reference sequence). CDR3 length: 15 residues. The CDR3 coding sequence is TGCGCCAGCAACCTGATATCCCCCCCCTACAATGAGCAGTTCTTC. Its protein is CASNLISPPYNEQFF.

DNA of the CDR3: TGTGCCAGCCAACGCCGGGTAACCGGGACAGAGCAGTACTTC. It encodes CASQRRVTGTEQYF. This sequence joins TRBV11-2 and TRBJ2-7; D might be TRBD1 (6 bases). The CDR3 spans 14 residues. The ends were cut back, 8 bases at V and 7 bases at J, with 21 bases in the middle. Per the germline V gene, CDR1 is SGHAT and CDR2 is FQNNGV.

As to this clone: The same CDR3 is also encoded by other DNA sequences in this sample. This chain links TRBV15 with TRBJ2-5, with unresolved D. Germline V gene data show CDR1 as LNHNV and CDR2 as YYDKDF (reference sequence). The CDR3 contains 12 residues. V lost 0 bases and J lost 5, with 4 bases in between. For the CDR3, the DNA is TGTGCCACCAGCAGAGATGGTGAGACCCAGTACTTC. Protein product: CATSRDGETQYF.

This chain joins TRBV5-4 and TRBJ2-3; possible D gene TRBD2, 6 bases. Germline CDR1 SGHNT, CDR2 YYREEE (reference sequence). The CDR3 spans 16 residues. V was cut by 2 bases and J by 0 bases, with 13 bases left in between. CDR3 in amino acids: CASSFKGGTSTDTQYF. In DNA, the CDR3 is TGTGCCAGCAGCTTCAAGGGCGGGACTAGCACAGATACGCAGTATTTT.

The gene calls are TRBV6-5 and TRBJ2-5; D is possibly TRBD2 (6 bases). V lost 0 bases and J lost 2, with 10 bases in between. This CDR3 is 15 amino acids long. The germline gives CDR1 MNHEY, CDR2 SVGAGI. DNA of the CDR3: TGTGCCAGCAGTTACTCGTCCCGGGGGCAAGAGACCCAGTACTTC. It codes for CASSYSSRGQETQYF.

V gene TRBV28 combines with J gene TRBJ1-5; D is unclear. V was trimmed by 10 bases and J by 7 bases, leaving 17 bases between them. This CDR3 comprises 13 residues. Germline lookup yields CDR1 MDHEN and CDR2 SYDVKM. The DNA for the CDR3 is TGTGCCACGGGAGGCGGCCTTGGGCAGCCCCAGCATTTT. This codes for CATGGGLGQPQHF.

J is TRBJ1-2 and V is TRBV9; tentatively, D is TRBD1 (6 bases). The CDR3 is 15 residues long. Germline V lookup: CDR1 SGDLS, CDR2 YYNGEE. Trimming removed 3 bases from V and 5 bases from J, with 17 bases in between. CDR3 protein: CASSGTGFPSYGYTF. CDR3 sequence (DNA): TGTGCCAGCAGCGGAACAGGGTTTCCCTCATATGGCTACACCTTC.

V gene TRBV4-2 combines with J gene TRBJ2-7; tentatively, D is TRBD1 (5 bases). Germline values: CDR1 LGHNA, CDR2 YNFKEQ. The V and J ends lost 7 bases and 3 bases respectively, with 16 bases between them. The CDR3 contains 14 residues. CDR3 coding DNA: TGTGCCAGCACCAAAAGCAGGGAAAACTACGAGCAGTACTTC. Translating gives CASTKSRENYEQYF.

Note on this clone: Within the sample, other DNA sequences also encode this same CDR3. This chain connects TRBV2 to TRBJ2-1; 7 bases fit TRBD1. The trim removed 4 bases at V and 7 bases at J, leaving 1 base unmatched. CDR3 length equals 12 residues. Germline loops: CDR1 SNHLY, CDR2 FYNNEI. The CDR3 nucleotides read TGTGCCAGCAGTGTACAGGGGAATGAGCAGTTCTTC. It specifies CASSVQGNEQFF.

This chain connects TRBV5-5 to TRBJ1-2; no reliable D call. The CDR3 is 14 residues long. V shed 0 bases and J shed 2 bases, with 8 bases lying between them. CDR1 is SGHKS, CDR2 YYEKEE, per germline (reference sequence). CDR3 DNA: TGTGCCAGCAGCTTGGCCCCGGAAAACTATGGCTACACCTTC. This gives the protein CASSLAPENYGYTF. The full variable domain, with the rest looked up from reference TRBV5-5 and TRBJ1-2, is DAGVTQSPTHLIKTRGQQVTLRCSPISGHKSVSWYQQVLGQGPQFIFQYYEKEERGRGNFPDRFSARQFPNYSSELNVNALLLGDSALYLCASSLAPENYGYTFGSGTRLTVV.

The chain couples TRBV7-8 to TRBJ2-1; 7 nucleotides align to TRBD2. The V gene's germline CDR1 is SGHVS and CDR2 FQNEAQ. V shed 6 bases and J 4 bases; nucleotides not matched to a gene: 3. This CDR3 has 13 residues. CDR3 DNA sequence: TGTGCCAGCAGGGTTAGCGGGTACAATGAGCAGTTCTTC. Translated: CASRVSGYNEQFF.

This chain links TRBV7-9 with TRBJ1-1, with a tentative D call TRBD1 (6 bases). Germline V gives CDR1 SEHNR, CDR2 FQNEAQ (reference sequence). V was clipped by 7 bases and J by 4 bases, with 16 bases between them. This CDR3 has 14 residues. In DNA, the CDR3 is TGTGCCAGCACCCTCACGGGGGGCGGCACTGAAGCTTTCTTT. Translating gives CASTLTGGGTEAFF.

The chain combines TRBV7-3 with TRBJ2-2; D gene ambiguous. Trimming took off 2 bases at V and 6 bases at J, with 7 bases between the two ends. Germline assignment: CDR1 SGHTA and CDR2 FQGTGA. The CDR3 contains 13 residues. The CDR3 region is CASSLSPSGELFF. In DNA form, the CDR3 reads TGTGCCAGCAGCTTATCTCCTTCCGGGGAGCTGTTTTTT.

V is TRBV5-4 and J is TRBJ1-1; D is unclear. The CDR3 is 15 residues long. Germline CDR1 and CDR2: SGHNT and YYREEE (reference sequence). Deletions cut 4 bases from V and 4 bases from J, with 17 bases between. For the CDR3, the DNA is TGTGCCAGCAGCCGTTCACCTGTGAGAGGCACTGAAGCTTTCTTT. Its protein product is CASSRSPVRGTEAFF.

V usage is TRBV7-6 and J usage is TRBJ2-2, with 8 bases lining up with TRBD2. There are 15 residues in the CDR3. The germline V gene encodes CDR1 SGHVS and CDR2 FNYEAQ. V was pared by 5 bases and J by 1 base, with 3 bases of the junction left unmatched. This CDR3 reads CASSALAGNTGELFF. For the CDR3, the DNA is TGTGCCAGCAGCGCGCTAGCGGGGAACACCGGGGAGCTGTTTTTT.

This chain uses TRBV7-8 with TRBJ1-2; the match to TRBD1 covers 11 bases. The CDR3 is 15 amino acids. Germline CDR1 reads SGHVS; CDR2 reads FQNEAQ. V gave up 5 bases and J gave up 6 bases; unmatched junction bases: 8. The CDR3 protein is CASSGGTGGYDGYTF. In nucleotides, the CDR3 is TGTGCCAGCAGCGGCGGGACAGGGGGTTATGATGGCTACACCTTC.

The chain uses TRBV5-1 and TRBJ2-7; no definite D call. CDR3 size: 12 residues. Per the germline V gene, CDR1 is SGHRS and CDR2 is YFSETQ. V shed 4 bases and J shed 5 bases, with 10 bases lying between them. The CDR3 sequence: CASSPNRDEQYF. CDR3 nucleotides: TGCGCCAGCAGCCCCAATAGGGACGAGCAGTACTTC.

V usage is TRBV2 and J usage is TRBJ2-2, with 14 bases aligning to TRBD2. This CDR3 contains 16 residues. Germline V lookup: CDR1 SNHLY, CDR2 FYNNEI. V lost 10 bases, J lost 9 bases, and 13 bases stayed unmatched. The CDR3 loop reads CATTRTGTSGRRELFF. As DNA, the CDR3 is TGTGCCACAACCAGGACCGGGACTAGCGGGAGAAGGGAGCTGTTTTTT.

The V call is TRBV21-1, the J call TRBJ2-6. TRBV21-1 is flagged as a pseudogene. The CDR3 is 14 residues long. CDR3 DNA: TGTGCCACCACCCAGGGAGCTGGGGCCAACGTCCTGACTTTC. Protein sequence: CATTQGAGANVLTF.